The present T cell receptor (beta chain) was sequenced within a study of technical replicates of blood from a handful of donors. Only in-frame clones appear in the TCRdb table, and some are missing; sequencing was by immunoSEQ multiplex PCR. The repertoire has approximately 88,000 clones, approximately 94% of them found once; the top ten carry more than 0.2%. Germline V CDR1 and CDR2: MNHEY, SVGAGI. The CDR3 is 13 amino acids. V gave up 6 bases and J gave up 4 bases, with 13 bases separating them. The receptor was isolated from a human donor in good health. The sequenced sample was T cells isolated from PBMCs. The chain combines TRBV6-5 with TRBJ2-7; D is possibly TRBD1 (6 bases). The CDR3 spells CASSPDRLYEQYF. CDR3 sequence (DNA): TGTGCCAGCAGCCCTGACAGGTTGTACGAGCAGTACTTC.